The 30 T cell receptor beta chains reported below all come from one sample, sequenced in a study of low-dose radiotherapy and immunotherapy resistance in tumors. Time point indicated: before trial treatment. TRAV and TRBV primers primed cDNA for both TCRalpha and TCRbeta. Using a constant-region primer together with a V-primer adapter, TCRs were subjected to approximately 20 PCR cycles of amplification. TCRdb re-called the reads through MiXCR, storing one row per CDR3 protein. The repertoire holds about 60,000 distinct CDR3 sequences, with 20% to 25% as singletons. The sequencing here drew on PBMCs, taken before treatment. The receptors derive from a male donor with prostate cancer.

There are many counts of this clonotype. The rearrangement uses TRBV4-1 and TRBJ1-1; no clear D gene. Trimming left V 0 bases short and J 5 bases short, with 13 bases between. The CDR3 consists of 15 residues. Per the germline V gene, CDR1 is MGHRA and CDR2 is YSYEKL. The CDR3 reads CASSQDPSLRTEAFF. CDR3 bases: TGCGCCAGCAGCCAAGATCCCTCCCTCAGGACTGAAGCTTTCTTT.

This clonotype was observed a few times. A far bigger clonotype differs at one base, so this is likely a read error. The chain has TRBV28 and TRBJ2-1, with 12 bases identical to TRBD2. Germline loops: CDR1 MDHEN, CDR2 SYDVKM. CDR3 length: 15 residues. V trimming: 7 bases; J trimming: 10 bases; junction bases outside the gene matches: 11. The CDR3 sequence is CASTTLTSGSYEQFF. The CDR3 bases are TGTGCCAGCACCACCTTGACTAGCGGGAGCTACGAGCAGTTCTTC.

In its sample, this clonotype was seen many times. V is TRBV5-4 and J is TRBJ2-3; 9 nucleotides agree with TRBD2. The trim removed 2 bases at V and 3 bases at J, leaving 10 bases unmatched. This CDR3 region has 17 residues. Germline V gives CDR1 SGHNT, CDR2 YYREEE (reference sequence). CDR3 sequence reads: CASSFGARGGRTDTQYF. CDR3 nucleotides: TGTGCCAGCAGCTTTGGGGCGCGGGGGGGACGGACAGATACGCAGTATTTT.

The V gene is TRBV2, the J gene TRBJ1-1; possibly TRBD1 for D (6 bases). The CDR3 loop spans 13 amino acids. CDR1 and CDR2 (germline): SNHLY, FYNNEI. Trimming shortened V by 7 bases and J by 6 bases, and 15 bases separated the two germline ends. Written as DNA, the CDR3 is TGTGCCAGCACCCAGGGGACCTGGGCTGAAGCTTTCTTT. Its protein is CASTQGTWAEAFF.

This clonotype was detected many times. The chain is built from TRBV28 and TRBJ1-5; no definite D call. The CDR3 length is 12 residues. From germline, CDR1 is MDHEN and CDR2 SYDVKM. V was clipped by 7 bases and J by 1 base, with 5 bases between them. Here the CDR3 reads CASMQSNQPQHF. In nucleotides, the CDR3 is TGTGCCAGCATGCAGAGCAATCAGCCCCAGCATTTT.

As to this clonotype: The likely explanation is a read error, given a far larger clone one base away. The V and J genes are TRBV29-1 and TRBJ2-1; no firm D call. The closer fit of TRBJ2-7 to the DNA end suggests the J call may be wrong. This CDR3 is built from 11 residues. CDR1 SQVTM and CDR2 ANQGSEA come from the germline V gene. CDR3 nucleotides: TGCAGCTGCCGGGTGCCCTACGAGCAGTACTTC. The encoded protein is CSCRVPYEQYF.

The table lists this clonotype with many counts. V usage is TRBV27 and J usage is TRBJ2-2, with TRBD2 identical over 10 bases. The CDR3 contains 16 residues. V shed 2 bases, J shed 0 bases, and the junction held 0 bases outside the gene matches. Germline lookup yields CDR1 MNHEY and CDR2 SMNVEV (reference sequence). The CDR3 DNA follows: TGTGCCAGCAGTTTAACTAGCGGGGCGAACACCGGGGAGCTGTTTTTT. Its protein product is CASSLTSGANTGELFF.

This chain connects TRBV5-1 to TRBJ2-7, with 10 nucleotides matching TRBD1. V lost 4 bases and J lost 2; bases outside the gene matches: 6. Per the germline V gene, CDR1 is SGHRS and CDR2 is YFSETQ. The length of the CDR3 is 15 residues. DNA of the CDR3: TGCGCCAGCAGCCCCGACAGGGGGCCTACCTACGAGCAGTACTTC. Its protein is CASSPDRGPTYEQYF.

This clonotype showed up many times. CDR3 sequence reads: CASSSWGRDTEAFF. The CDR3, as DNA: TGTGCCAGCAGCTCCTGGGGCAGGGACACTGAAGCTTTCTTT. This chain joins TRBV5-4 and TRBJ1-1; a possible D gene is TRBD1 (5 bases). Per the germline V gene, CDR1 is SGHNT and CDR2 is YYREEE (reference sequence). The CDR3 loop spans 14 amino acids. Trimming took 3 bases from V and 3 from J, leaving 12 bases between them.

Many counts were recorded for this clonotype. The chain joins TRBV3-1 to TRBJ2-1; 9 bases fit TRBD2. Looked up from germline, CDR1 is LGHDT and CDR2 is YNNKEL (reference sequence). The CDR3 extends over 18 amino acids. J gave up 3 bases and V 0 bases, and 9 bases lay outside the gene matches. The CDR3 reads CASSQDLGGSGGYNEQFF. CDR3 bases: TGTGCCAGCAGCCAAGATCTTGGTGGTAGCGGGGGCTACAATGAGCAGTTCTTC.

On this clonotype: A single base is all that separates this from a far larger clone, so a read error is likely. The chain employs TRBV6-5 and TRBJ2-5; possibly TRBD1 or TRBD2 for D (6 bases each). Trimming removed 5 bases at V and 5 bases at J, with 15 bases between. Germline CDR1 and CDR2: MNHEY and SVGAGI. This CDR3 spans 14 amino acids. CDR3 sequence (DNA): TGTGCCAGCAGTGGAGGGGGGCTGGCGGAGACCCAGTACTTC. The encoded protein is CASSGGGLAETQYF.

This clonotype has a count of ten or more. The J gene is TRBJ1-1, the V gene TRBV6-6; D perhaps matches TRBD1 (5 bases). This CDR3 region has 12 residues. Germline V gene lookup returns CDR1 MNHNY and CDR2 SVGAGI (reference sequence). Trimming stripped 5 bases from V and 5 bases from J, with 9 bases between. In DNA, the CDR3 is TGTGCCAGCAGTCGGGGGGGGACTGAAGCTTTCTTT. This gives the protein CASSRGGTEAFF.

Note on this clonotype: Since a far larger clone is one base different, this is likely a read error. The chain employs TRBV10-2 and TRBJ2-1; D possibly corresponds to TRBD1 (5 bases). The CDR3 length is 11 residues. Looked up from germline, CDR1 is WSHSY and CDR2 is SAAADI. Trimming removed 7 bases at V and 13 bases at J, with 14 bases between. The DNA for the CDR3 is TGCGCCAGCACAGGGCAAGAGACCCAGTTCTTC. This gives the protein CASTGQETQFF.

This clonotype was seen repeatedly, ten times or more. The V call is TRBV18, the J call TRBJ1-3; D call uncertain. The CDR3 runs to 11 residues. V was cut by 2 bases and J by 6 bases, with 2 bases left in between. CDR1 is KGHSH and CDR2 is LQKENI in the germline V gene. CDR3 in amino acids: CASSPENTIYF. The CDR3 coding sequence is TGTGCCAGCTCACCAGAAAACACCATATATTTT. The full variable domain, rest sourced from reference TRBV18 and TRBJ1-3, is NAGVMQNPRHLVRRRGQEARLRCSPMKGHSHVYWYRQLPEEGLKFMVYLQKENIIDESGMPKERFSAEFPKEGPSILRIQQVVRGDSAAYFCASSPENTIYFGEGSWLTVV.

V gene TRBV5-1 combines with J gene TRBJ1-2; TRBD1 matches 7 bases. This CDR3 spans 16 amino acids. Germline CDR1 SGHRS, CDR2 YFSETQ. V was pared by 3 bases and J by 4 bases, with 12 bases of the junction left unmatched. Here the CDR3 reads CASSWNTGEGSYGYTF. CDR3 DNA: TGCGCCAGCAGCTGGAACACAGGGGAAGGGAGCTATGGCTACACCTTC. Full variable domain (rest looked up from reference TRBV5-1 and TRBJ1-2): KAGVTQTPRYLIKTRGQQVTLSCSPISGHRSVSWYQQTPGQGLQFLFEYFSETQRNKGNFPGRFSGRQFSNSRSEMNVSTLELGDSALYLCASSWNTGEGSYGYTFGSGTRLTVV.

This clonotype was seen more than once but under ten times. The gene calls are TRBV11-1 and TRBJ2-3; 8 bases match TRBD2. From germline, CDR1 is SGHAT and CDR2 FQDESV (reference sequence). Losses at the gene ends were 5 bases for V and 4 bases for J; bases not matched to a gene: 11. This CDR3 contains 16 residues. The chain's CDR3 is CASSTRNSGTADTQYF. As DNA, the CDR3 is TGTGCCAGCAGCACCCGGAATAGCGGGACCGCAGATACGCAGTATTTT.

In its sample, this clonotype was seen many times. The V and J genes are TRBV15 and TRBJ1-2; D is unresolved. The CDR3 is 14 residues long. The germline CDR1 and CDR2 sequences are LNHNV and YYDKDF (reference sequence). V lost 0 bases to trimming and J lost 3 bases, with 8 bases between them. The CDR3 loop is CATSRDRTDYGYTF. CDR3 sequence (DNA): TGTGCCACCAGCAGAGATCGGACGGACTATGGCTACACCTTC.

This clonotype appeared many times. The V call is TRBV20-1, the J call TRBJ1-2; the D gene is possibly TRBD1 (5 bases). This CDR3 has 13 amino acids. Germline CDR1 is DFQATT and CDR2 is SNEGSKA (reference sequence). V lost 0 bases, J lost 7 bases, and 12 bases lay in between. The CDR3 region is CSARERGISGYTF. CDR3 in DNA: TGCAGTGCTAGAGAGAGGGGAATCAGTGGCTACACCTTC.

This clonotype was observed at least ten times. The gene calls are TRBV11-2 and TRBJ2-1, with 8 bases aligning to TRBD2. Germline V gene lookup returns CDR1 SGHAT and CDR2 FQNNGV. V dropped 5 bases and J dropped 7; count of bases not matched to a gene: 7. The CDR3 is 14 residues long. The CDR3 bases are TGTGCCAGCAGCCCCGGGACTAGTGGAAATGAGCAGTTCTTC. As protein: CASSPGTSGNEQFF. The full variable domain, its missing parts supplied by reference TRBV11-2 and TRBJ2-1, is EAGVAQSPRYKIIEKRQSVAFWCNPISGHATLYWYQQILGQGPKLLIQFQNNGVVDDSQLPKDRFSAERLKGVDSTLKIQPAKLEDSAVYLCASSPGTSGNEQFFGPGTRLTVL.

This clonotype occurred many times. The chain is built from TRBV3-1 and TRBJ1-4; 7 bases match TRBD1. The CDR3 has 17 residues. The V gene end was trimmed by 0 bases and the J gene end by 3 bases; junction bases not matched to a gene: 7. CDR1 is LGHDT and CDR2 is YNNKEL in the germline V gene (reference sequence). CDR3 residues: CASSQELEGAPNEKLFF. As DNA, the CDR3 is TGTGCCAGCAGCCAAGAATTAGAGGGGGCTCCTAATGAAAAACTGTTTTTT.

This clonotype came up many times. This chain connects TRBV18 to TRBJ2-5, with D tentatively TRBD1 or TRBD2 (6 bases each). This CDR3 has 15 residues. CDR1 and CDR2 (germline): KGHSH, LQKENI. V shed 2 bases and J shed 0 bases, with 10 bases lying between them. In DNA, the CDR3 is TGTGCCAGCTCACCAGGGGGGCTCGACCAAGAGACCCAGTACTTC. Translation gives CASSPGGLDQETQYF.

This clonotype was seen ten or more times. For the CDR3, the DNA is TGTGCCAGCAGCGTAGCGGCTCTTCCCGAGGGGCAGCAGTTCTTC. Encoded protein: CASSVAALPEGQQFF. The rearrangement joins TRBV9 to TRBJ2-1; the D call may be TRBD1 or TRBD2 (5 bases each). The CDR3 loop spans 15 amino acids. Germline V gene lookup returns CDR1 SGDLS and CDR2 YYNGEE. Deletions cut 0 bases from V and 11 bases from J, with 18 bases between.

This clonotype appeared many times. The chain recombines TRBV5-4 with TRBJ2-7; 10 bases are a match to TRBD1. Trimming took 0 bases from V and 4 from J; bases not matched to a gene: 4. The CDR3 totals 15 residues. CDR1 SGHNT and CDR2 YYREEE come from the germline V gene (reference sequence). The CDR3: CASSLAGTGDYEQYF. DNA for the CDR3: TGTGCCAGCAGCTTGGCCGGGACAGGGGATTACGAGCAGTACTTC.

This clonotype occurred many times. CDR3 bases: TGTGCCAGCTCACCTGACAAGAACACTGAAGCTTTCTTT. Protein: CASSPDKNTEAFF. The rearrangement links TRBV18 to TRBJ1-1; D call uncertain. Looked up from germline, CDR1 is KGHSH and CDR2 is LQKENI. The CDR3 extends over 13 amino acids. The V end lost 3 bases, the J end lost 1 base, and 6 bases lay between the germline ends.

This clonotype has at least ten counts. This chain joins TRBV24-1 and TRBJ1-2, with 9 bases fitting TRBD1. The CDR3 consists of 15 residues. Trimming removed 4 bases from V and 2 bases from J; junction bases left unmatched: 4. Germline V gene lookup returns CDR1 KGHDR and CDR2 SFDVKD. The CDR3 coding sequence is TGTGCCACCAGTGACCCCGGACAGGGGAACTATGGCTACACCTTC. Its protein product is CATSDPGQGNYGYTF.

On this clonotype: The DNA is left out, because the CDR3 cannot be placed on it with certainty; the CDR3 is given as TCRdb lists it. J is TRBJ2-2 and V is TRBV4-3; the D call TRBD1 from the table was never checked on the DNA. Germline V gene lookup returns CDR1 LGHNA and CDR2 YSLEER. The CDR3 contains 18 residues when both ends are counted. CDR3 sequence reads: CASSLITGGFGTGELFFF.

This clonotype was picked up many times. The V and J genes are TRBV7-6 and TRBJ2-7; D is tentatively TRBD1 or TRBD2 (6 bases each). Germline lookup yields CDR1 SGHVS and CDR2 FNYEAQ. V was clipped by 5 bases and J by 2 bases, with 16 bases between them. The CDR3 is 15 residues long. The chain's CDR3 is CASSHRQGRTYEQYF. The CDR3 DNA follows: TGTGCCAGCAGCCATAGGCAGGGGAGGACCTACGAGCAGTACTTC.

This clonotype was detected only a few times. As DNA, the CDR3 is TGTGCCAGCAGTGAAGTGGTACGGCAAGGCTACACCTTC. Translated: CASSEVVRQGYTF. This chain links TRBV6-1 with TRBJ1-2; D call uncertain. This CDR3 comprises 13 residues. The germline CDR1 and CDR2 sequences are MNHNS and SASEGT. V gave up 1 base and J gave up 8 bases, with 11 bases separating them.

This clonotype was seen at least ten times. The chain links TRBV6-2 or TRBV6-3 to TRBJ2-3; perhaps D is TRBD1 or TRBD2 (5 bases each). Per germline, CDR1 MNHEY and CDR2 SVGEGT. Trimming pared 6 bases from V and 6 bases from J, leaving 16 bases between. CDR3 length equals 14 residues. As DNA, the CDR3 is TGTGCCAGCAGGTCCGGGACGCTCAAGGATACGCAGTATTTT. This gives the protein CASRSGTLKDTQYF.

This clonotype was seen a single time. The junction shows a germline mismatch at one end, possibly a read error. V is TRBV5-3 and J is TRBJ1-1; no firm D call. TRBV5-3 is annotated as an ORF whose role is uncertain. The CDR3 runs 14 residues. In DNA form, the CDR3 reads TGTGCCAGCAGCTCGGGAGGCATGAACACTGAAGCTTTCTTT. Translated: CASSSGGMNTEAFF.